This TCR beta chain was observed in a study of T cell responses to AZD1222 COVID-19 vaccine. Using immunoSEQ multiplex PCR, the repertoire was profiled, and TCRdb retains in-frame clones only, with some absent. This table has about 190,000 clones, about 89% appearing once. The V gene's germline CDR1 is MDHEN and CDR2 SYDVKM. V lost 8 bases and J lost 8, with 21 bases in between. This CDR3 contains 14 residues. Findings of the study overall: Regions left unmutated in variants are reportedly the target of nearly half of spike-specific TCRs.

As concerns this clone: The antigen remains unidentified.

This sample comprised peripheral blood, obtained on day 0 of MenACWY control vaccination. V and J are TRBV28 and TRBJ1-2, with a weak D call TRBD1 (6 bases). The TCR was taken from an adult in good health. In DNA, the CDR3 is TGTGCCAGCGGTTCGCGACCGGGGGCGCGGGGCTACACCTTC. It yields the protein CASGSRPGARGYTF.